This TCR beta chain was sequenced in a study of T cells in women clearing cervical HPV infection. With regard to this clone: The CDR3 goes on 3 residues after the read ends, and that part is filled in from the germline J gene.

Some clones are missing from TCRdb's copy, which holds only in-frame ones; the method was immunoSEQ multiplex PCR. The repertoire table contains roughly 40,000 clones. V trimming: 1 base; J trimming: 7 bases; junction bases outside the gene matches: 12. CDR1 and CDR2 from the germline V gene are SGHRS and YFSETQ. The CDR3 runs to 18 residues. The J gene is TRBJ2-2, the V gene TRBV5-1; 11 bases map to TRBD2. The receptor's source is a woman between 18 and 75 years old with a cervical HPV16 infection that either progressed to CIN3+ or cleared (not recorded which). The sequencing input was blood buffy coat. The CDR3 sequence: CASSLNLGTSGPGGELFF. The part of the CDR3 DNA that was read is TGCGCCAGCAGCTTGAACTTAGGGACTAGCGGTCCCGGCGGGGAG.